This T cell receptor (beta chain) appears in the sequencing data of a study of cytomegalovirus exposure and HLA in healthy donors. The germline V gene encodes CDR1 GTSNPN and CDR2 SVGIG (reference sequence). V shed 4 bases and J shed 4 bases, with 7 bases lying between them. The CDR3 length is 11 residues. The study ran its PCR with 60 Vbeta and 13 Jbeta primers. Libraries were prepared by immunoSEQ multiplex PCR; TCRdb keeps only in-frame clonotypes and omits some of them. In the table there are 150,000 to 200,000 clones, about three quarters of which are singletons. The receptor comes from a woman between 40 and 50 years old in good health and CMV-seronegative. The specimen sequenced was PBMCs. The chain has TRBV30 and TRBJ2-5; possibly TRBD2 for D (6 bases). The CDR3 sequence: CAWTSAETQYF. CDR3 DNA: TGTGCCTGGACTAGCGCAGAGACCCAGTACTTC.